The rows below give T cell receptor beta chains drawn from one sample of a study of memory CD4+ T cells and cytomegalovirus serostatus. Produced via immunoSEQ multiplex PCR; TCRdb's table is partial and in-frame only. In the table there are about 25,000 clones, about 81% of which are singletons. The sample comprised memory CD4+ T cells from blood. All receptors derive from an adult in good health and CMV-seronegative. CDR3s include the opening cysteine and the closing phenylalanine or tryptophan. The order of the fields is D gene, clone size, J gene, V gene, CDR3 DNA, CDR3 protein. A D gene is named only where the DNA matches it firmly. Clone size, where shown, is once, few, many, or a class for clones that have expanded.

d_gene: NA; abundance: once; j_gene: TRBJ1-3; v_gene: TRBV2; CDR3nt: TGTGCCAGCAGTGAAACAAGACATTCTGGAAACACCATATATTTT; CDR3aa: CASSETRHSGNTIYF
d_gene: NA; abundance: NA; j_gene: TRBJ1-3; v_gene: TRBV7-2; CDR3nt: TGTGCCAGCAGCCCCGGGAGGTCTCGGACCATATATTTT; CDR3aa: CASSPGRSRTIYF
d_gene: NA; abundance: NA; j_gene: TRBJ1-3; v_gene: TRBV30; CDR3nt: TGTGCCTGGGGCGCCGGGGACCAGATAAACACCATATATTTT; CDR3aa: CAWGAGDQINTIYF
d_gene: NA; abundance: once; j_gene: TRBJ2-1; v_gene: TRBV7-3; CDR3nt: TGTGCCAGCAGCCCCCCGGGGGCCCATGAGCAGTTCTTC; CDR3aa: CASSPPGAHEQFF
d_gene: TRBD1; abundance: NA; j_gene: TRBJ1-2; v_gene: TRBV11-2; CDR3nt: TGTGCCAGCAGCTTGGGTCAGGGGGACGGCTACACCTTC; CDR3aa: CASSLGQGDGYTF
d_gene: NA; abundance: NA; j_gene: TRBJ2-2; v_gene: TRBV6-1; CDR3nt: TGTGCCAGCAACCCGAGGTCGGACACCGGGGAGCTGTTTTTT; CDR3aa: CASNPRSDTGELFF
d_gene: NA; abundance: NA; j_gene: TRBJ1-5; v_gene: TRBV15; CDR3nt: TGTGCCACCAGCAGAGAAGATCAGCCCCAGCATTTT; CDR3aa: CATSREDQPQHF
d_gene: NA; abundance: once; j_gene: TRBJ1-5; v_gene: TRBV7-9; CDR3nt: TGTGCCACCGGAATGGCAGGGAGAGAGCAGCCCCAGCATTTT; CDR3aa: CATGMAGREQPQHF
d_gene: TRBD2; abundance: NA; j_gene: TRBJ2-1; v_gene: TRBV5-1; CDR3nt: TGCGCCAGCAGCCTCGGGACTAGCGGGGGGGCCTCCAATGAGCAGTTCTTC; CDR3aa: CASSLGTSGGASNEQFF
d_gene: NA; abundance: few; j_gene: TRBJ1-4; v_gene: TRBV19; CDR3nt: TGTGCCAGTAGGCGTTCCGCTGAAAAACTGTTTTTT; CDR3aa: CASRRSAEKLFF
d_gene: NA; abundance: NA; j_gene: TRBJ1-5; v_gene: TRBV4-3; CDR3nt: TGCGCCAGCAGCCAAGATAGCGTACCGGGTTGGAATCAGCCCCAGCATTTT; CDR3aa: CASSQDSVPGWNQPQHF
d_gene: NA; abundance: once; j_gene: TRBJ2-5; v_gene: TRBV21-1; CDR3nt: TGTGCCAGCAGCAACAGGGGTGGGCAAGAGACCCAGTACTTC; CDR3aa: CASSNRGGQETQYF
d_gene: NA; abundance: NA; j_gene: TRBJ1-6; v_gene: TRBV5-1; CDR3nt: TGCGCCAGCAGCTTAGATGGGTCCTCTAATTCACCCCTCCACTTT; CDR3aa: CASSLDGSSNSPLHF